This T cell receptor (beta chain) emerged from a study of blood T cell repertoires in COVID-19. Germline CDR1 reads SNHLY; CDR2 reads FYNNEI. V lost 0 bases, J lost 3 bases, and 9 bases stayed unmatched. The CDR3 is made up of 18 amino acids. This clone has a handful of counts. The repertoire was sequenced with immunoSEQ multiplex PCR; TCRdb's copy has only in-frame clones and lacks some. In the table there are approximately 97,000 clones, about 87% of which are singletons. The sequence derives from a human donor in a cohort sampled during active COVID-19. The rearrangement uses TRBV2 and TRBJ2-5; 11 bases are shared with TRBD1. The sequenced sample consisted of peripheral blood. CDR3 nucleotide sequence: TGTGCCAGCAGTGAAGCGCTTAGGGGACAGGGGGGAAAAGAGACCCAGTACTTC. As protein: CASSEALRGQGGKETQYF.